A few counts support the clone carrying this T cell receptor beta chain. The antigen remains undetermined. The germline V and J ends were trimmed by 0 bases and 0 bases, with 4 bases remaining between them. Germline V gives CDR1 SGHNT, CDR2 YYREEE (reference sequence). This CDR3 is built from 13 residues. This sample is part of a study of T cell responses to AZD1222 COVID-19 vaccine. Study in general: Second doses were pooled across both intervals (about 4 or about 12 weeks). Study observations and caveats: The study reported that nearly half of spike-specific TCRs target unmutated variant regions. When two AZD1222 doses had been given, Spike-specific TCR breadth and depth rose.

Clones were sequenced by immunoSEQ multiplex PCR, and TCRdb holds only the in-frame ones, with some missing. The table has tens of thousands of clones, more than 90% seen once. This material consisted of peripheral blood, taken on day 0 of AZD1222 vaccination. This TCR came from an adult in good health. This chain joins TRBV5-4 and TRBJ2-7; D uncertain. Here the CDR3 DNA reads TGTGCCAGCAGCTTGGTAGGCTCCTACGAGCAGTACTTC. Its protein is CASSLVGSYEQYF.